A selection of T cell receptor beta chains follows, all from one sample in a study of T-cell reconstitution after alpha-beta-depleted transplantation in children. TCRdb ran MiXCR on the PCR reads and lists one entry per CDR3 protein. The repertoire holds some 240,000 distinct CDR3 sequences, with 12% as singletons. This material consisted of PBMCs from the stem cell graft donor, taken from the stem cell graft. These receptors all stem from a human donor who donated a stem cell graft to a child with acute lymphoblastic leukemia. Both conserved end residues are part of each CDR3. A D gene is named only where the DNA matches it firmly. Clone size is given for some rows only: seen once, a few or many times, or a class if the clone is expanded.

V gene: TRBV20-1; J gene: TRBJ1-5; clone size: many; D gene: NA; CDR3 DNA: TGCAGTGCTAGAGAAGTTGGGGGCAATCAGCCCCAGCATTTT; CDR3 protein: CSAREVGGNQPQHF
V gene: TRBV5-6; J gene: TRBJ1-4; clone size: NA; D gene: NA; CDR3 DNA: TGTGCCAGCAGCTTGAAAGGGCTTGGGAAACTGTTTTTT; CDR3 protein: CASSLKGLGKLFF
V gene: TRBV29-1; J gene: TRBJ2-7; clone size: many; D gene: NA; CDR3 DNA: TGCAGCGTTTCGGCTGAGCACCACGAGCAGTACTTC; CDR3 protein: CSVSAEHHEQYF
V gene: TRBV15; J gene: TRBJ2-7; clone size: many; D gene: NA; CDR3 DNA: TGTGCCACCAGCAGAGATCGAGGCGAAACCTACGAGCAGTACTTC; CDR3 protein: CATSRDRGETYEQYF
V gene: TRBV12-3/TRBV12-4; J gene: TRBJ2-7; clone size: NA; D gene: TRBD1; CDR3 DNA: TGTGCCAGCAGCCCCGGACAGGGACACGAGCAGTACTTC; CDR3 protein: CASSPGQGHEQYF
V gene: TRBV15; J gene: TRBJ2-1; clone size: many; D gene: TRBD2; CDR3 DNA: TGTGCCACCAGCAGAGAAATATACGGGACTAGCGGGGACAATGAGCAGTTCTTC; CDR3 protein: CATSREIYGTSGDNEQFF
V gene: TRBV10-3; J gene: TRBJ1-2; clone size: many; D gene: NA; CDR3 DNA: TGTGCCATCAGTGAGGCGGGAAGGTCTTACTATGGCTACACCTTC; CDR3 protein: CAISEAGRSYYGYTF
V gene: TRBV20-1; J gene: TRBJ1-1; clone size: NA; D gene: NA; CDR3 DNA: TGCAGTGCTAGAAGAGGCAGCCCGAACACTGAAGCTTTCTTT; CDR3 protein: CSARRGSPNTEAFF
V gene: TRBV23-1; J gene: TRBJ2-7; clone size: NA; D gene: TRBD1; CDR3 DNA: TGCGCCAGCAGTCAACGGGACAGGGAATCCTACGAGCAGTACTTC; CDR3 protein: CASSQRDRESYEQYF
V gene: TRBV20-1; J gene: TRBJ2-2; clone size: few; D gene: NA; CDR3 DNA: TGCAGTGCTAGGAAGGCGGGGAGCACCGGGGAGCTGTTTTTT; CDR3 protein: CSARKAGSTGELFF
V gene: TRBV7-2; J gene: TRBJ1-5; clone size: many; D gene: TRBD1; CDR3 DNA: TGTGCCAGCAGCTTACAGGGGGGTCAGCCCCAGCATTTT; CDR3 protein: CASSLQGGQPQHF
V gene: TRBV20-1; J gene: TRBJ2-5; clone size: NA; D gene: NA; CDR3 DNA: TGCAGTGCTTCATTTAGCGGCCCTTCCCAAGAGACCCAGTACTTC; CDR3 protein: CSASFSGPSQETQYF
V gene: TRBV29-1; J gene: TRBJ1-1; clone size: many; D gene: NA; CDR3 DNA: TGCAGCGTTGAACTTCAGCAGAAGAACACTGAAGCTTTCTTT; CDR3 protein: CSVELQQKNTEAFF
V gene: TRBV7-2; J gene: TRBJ1-4; clone size: many; D gene: NA; CDR3 DNA: TGTGCCAGCAGCTTAGTAGTCGGGGAGAATGAAAAACTGTTTTTT; CDR3 protein: CASSLVVGENEKLFF
V gene: TRBV6-4; J gene: TRBJ2-3; clone size: many; D gene: NA; CDR3 DNA: TGTGCCAGCAGTCCCTCGGACAGTCACACAGATACGCAGTATTTT; CDR3 protein: CASSPSDSHTDTQYF
V gene: TRBV29-1; J gene: TRBJ2-1; clone size: many; D gene: TRBD2; CDR3 DNA: TGCAGCGTTGAAGATTTTTGGCGGGAGGGCGATGAGCAGTTCTTC; CDR3 protein: CSVEDFWREGDEQFF
V gene: TRBV6-1; J gene: TRBJ2-6; clone size: many; D gene: NA; CDR3 DNA: TGTGCCAGCCAGATCCCTTCTGGGGCCAACGTCCTGACTTTC; CDR3 protein: CASQIPSGANVLTF
V gene: TRBV20-1; J gene: TRBJ1-1; clone size: many; D gene: NA; CDR3 DNA: TGCAGTGCCCGCTCGGGACGGCTTGAAGCTTTCTTT; CDR3 protein: CSARSGRLEAFF
V gene: TRBV7-1; J gene: TRBJ2-1; clone size: NA; D gene: NA; CDR3 DNA: TGTGCCAGCAGCTTCAGGGGTGAGATCAATGAGCAGTTCTTC; CDR3 protein: CASSFRGEINEQFF
V gene: TRBV3-1; J gene: TRBJ2-7; clone size: many; D gene: TRBD1; CDR3 DNA: TGTGCCAGCAGCCCTCAGGGAGGCAGGGGGCGCGAGCAGTACTTC; CDR3 protein: CASSPQGGRGREQYF
V gene: TRBV20-1; J gene: TRBJ2-1; clone size: many; D gene: NA; CDR3 DNA: TGCAGTGTCCCGCGGGTTGGTAGCCCCGATGAGCAGTTCTTC; CDR3 protein: CSVPRVGSPDEQFF
V gene: TRBV19; J gene: TRBJ2-2; clone size: few; D gene: NA; CDR3 DNA: TGTGCCAGTAGTATAGTCCAGGTCCACACCGGGGAGCTGTTTTTT; CDR3 protein: CASSIVQVHTGELFF
V gene: TRBV6-5; J gene: TRBJ2-1; clone size: NA; D gene: NA; CDR3 DNA: TGTGCCAGCAGTTACTCCCGGGGGCCCTACAATGAGCAGTTCTTC; CDR3 protein: CASSYSRGPYNEQFF
V gene: TRBV29-1; J gene: TRBJ2-3; clone size: many; D gene: TRBD2; CDR3 DNA: TGCAGCGTTGAGCTAGCGGGAGGGCCTAATACGCAGTATTTT; CDR3 protein: CSVELAGGPNTQYF
V gene: TRBV4-2; J gene: TRBJ2-2; clone size: many; D gene: NA; CDR3 DNA: TGTGCCAGCAGCCAGGACTACGTGGGCACCGGGGAGCTGTTTTTT; CDR3 protein: CASSQDYVGTGELFF
V gene: TRBV18; J gene: TRBJ1-1; clone size: many; D gene: TRBD1; CDR3 DNA: TGTGCCAGCTCACCGCCGGGACAGGGGGCAAATAAGAACACTGAAGCTTTCTTT; CDR3 protein: CASSPPGQGANKNTEAFF
V gene: TRBV27; J gene: TRBJ1-2; clone size: many; D gene: TRBD1; CDR3 DNA: TGTGCCAGCCGACAGGGGGCCTGGGGCTACACCTTC; CDR3 protein: CASRQGAWGYTF
V gene: TRBV10-3; J gene: TRBJ2-7; clone size: many; D gene: TRBD2; CDR3 DNA: TGTGCCATCAGTGGGGAAGCGGGGATTGCCTACGAGCAGTACTTC; CDR3 protein: CAISGEAGIAYEQYF
V gene: TRBV5-1; J gene: TRBJ1-4; clone size: many; D gene: NA; CDR3 DNA: TGCGCCAGCAGCTTACCGGCGGACAATGAAAAACTGTTTTTT; CDR3 protein: CASSLPADNEKLFF
V gene: TRBV28; J gene: TRBJ2-7; clone size: many; D gene: NA; CDR3 DNA: TGTGCCAGCAGCCAGTCCGGCGGCGTGGACGAGCAGTACTTC; CDR3 protein: CASSQSGGVDEQYF
V gene: TRBV10-3; J gene: TRBJ2-5; clone size: many; D gene: TRBD1; CDR3 DNA: TGTGCCATCAGTGCGGACAGGGGAGAGACCCAGTACTTC; CDR3 protein: CAISADRGETQYF
V gene: TRBV20-1; J gene: TRBJ1-2; clone size: many; D gene: NA; CDR3 DNA: TGCAGTGCTAGGCCCTCTCCGGGTGACAGGCTCAACTATGGCTACACCTTC; CDR3 protein: CSARPSPGDRLNYGYTF
V gene: TRBV29-1; J gene: TRBJ2-1; clone size: many; D gene: TRBD2; CDR3 DNA: TGCAGCGTTGAGGTTAGCGGGAGGCGGGATGAGCAGTTCTTC; CDR3 protein: CSVEVSGRRDEQFF
V gene: TRBV5-1; J gene: TRBJ2-4; clone size: many; D gene: NA; CDR3 DNA: TGCGCCAGCACCACAGGGACCGTCGGGAAAAACATTCAGTACTTC; CDR3 protein: CASTTGTVGKNIQYF
V gene: TRBV6-5; J gene: TRBJ2-5; clone size: many; D gene: NA; CDR3 DNA: TGTGCCAGCAGTTCCAGGGGTGGGGAGAACCAGTACTTC; CDR3 protein: CASSSRGGENQYF
V gene: TRBV18; J gene: TRBJ1-5; clone size: NA; D gene: NA; CDR3 DNA: TGTGCCAGCTCACCGGCCGGGGGAAATCAGCCCCAGCATTTT; CDR3 protein: CASSPAGGNQPQHF
V gene: TRBV5-6; J gene: TRBJ1-5; clone size: NA; D gene: NA; CDR3 DNA: TGTGCCAGCAGCTTCGGGGGTCACAATCAGCCCCAGCATTTT; CDR3 protein: CASSFGGHNQPQHF